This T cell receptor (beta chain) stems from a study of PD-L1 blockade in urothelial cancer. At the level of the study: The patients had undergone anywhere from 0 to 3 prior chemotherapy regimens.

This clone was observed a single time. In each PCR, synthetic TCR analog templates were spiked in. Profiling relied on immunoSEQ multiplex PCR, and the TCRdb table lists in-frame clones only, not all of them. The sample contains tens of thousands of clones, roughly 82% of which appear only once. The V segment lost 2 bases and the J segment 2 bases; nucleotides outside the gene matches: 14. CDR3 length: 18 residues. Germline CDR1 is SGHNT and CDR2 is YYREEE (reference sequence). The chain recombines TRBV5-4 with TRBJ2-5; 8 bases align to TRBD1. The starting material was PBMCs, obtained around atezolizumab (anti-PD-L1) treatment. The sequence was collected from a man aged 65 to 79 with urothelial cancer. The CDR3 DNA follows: TGTGCCAGCAGCTTCAGGACAGGGCGCTTGTACAATCAAGAGACCCAGTACTTC. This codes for CASSFRTGRLYNQETQYF.